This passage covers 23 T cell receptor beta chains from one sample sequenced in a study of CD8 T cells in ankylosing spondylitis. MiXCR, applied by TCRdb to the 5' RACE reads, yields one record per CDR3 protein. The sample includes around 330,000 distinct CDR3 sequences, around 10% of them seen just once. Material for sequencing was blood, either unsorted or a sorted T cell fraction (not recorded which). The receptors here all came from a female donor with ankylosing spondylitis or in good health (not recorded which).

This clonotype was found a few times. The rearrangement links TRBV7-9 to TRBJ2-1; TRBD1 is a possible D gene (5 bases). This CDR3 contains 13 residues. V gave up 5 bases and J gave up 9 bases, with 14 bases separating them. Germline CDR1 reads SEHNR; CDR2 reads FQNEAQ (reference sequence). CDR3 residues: CASSAAGWGEQFF. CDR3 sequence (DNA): TGTGCCAGCAGCGCGGCAGGGTGGGGTGAGCAGTTCTTC. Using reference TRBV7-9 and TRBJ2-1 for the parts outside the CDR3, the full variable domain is DTGVSQNPRHKITKRGQNVTFRCDPISEHNRLYWYRQTLGQGPEFLTYFQNEAQLEKSRLLSDRFSAERPKGSFSTLEIQRTEQGDSAMYLCASSAAGWGEQFFGPGTRLTVL.

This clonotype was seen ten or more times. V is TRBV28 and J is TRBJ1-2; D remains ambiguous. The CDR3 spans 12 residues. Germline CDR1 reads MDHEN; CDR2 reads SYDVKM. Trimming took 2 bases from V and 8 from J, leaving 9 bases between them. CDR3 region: CASSLKGGGYTF. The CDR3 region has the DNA TGTGCCAGCAGTTTAAAAGGAGGCGGCTACACCTTC.

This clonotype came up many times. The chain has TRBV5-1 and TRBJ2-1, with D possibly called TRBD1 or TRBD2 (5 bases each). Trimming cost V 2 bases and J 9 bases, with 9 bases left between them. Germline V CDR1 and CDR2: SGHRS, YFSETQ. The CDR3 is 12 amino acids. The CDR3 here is CASSFWGSEQFF. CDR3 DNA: TGCGCCAGCAGCTTTTGGGGGAGTGAGCAGTTCTTC. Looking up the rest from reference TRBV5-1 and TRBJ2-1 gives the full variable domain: KAGVTQTPRYLIKTRGQQVTLSCSPISGHRSVSWYQQTPGQGLQFLFEYFSETQRNKGNFPGRFSGRQFSNSRSEMNVSTLELGDSALYLCASSFWGSEQFFGPGTRLTVL.

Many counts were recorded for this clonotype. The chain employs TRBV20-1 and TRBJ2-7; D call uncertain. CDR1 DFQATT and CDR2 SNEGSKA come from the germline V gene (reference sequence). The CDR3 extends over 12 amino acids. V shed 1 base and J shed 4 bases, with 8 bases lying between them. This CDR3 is CSARAQVYEQYF. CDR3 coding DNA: TGCAGTGCTAGAGCTCAAGTTTACGAGCAGTACTTC.

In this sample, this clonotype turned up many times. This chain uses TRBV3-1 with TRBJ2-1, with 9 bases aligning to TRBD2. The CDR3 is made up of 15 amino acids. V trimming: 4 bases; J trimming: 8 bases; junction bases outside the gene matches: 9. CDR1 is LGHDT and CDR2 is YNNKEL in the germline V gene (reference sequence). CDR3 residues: CASSPRASGKDEQFF. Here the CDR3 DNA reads TGTGCCAGCAGCCCCCGGGCTAGCGGGAAGGATGAGCAGTTCTTC.

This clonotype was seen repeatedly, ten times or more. The CDR3 loop reads CSAISGDTGELFF. As DNA, the CDR3 is TGCAGTGCTATAAGTGGCGACACCGGGGAGCTGTTTTTT. The chain recombines TRBV20-1 with TRBJ2-2; D ambiguous. Between the trimmed V and J ends, which lost 4 bases and 3 bases, there was a span of 9 bases. This CDR3 contains 13 residues. CDR1 is DFQATT and CDR2 is SNEGSKA in the germline V gene (reference sequence).

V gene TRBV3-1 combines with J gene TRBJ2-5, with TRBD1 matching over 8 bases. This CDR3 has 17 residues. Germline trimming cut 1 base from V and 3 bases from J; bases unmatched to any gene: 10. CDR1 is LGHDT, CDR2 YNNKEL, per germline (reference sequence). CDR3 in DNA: TGTGCCAGCAGCCAAGGTTTCCGGGACAGGCAAAAAGAGACCCAGTACTTC. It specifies CASSQGFRDRQKETQYF.

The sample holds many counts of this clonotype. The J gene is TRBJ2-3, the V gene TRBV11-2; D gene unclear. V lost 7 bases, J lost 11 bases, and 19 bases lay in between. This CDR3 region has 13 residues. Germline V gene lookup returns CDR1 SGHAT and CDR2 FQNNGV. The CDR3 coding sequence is TGTGCCAGCAACAACCTCGGCCCAGTTGTGCAGTATTTT. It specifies CASNNLGPVVQYF.

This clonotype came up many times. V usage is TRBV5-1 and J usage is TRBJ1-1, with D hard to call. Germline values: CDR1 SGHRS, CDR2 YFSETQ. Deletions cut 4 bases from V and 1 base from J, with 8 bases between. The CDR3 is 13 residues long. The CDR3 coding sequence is TGCGCCAGCAGCGTAAAGGAGAACACTGAAGCTTTCTTT. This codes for CASSVKENTEAFF.

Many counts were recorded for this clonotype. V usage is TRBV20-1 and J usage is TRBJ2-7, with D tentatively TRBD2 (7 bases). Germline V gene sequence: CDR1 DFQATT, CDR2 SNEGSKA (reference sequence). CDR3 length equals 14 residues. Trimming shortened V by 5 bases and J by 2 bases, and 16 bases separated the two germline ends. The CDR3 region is CSALSQGRAYEQYF. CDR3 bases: TGCAGTGCTCTTTCGCAGGGGAGGGCCTACGAGCAGTACTTC.

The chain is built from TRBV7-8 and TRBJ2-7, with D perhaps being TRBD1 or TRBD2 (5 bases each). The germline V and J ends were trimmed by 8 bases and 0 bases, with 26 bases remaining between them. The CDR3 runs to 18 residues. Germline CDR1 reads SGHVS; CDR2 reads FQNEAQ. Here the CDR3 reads CASGRTAGSLLNSYEQYF. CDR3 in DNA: TGTGCCAGCGGCCGGACTGCAGGGTCCCTCCTTAACTCCTACGAGCAGTACTTC.

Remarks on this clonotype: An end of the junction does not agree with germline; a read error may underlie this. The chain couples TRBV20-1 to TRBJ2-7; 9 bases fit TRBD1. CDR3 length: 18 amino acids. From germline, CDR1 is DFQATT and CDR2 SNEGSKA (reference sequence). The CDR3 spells CCALDGGSRQGVAYEQYF. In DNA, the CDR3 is TGCTGTGCTCTGGACGGGGGTTCCAGACAGGGGGTCGCCTACGAGCAGTACTTC.

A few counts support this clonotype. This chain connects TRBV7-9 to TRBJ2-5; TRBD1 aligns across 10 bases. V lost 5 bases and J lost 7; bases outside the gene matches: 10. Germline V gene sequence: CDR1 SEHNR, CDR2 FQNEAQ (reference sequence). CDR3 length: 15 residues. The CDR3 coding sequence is TGTGCCAGCAGCCCACGAGGGACAGGGGTCTTGACCCAGTACTTC. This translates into CASSPRGTGVLTQYF. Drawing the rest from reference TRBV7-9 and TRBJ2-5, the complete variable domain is DTGVSQNPRHKITKRGQNVTFRCDPISEHNRLYWYRQTLGQGPEFLTYFQNEAQLEKSRLLSDRFSAERPKGSFSTLEIQRTEQGDSAMYLCASSPRGTGVLTQYFGPGTRLLVL.

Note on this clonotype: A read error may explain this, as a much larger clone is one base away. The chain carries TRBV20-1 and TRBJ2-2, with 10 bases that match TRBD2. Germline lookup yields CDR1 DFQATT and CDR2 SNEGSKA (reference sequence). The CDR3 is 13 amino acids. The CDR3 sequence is CSSSGGSTGELFF. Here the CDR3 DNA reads TGCAGTTCTAGCGGGGGAAGTACCGGGGAGCTGTTTTTT.

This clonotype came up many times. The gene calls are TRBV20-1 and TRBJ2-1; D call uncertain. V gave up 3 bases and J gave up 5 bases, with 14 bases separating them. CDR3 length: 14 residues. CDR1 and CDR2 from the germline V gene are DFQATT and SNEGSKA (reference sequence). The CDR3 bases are TGCAGTGCTAGTCAGACTTCTTACAACAATGAGCAGTTCTTC. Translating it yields CSASQTSYNNEQFF.

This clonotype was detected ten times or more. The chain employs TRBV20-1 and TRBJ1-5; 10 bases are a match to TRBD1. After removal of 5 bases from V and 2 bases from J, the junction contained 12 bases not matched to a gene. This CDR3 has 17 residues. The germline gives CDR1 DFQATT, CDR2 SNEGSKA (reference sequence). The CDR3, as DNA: TGCAGTGCTCAAAGAGGACAGGGGGGGAGAGGCAATCAGCCCCAGCATTTT. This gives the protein CSAQRGQGGRGNQPQHF.

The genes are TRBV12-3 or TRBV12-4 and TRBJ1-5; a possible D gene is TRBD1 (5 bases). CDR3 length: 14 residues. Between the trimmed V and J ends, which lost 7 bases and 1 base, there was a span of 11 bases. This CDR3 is CASTLRDSNQPQHF. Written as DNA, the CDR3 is TGTGCCAGCACCCTCCGGGACAGCAATCAGCCCCAGCATTTT.

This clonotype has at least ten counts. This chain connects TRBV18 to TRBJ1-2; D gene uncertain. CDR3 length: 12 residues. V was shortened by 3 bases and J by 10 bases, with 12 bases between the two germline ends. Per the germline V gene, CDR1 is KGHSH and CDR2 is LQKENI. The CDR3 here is CASSPMTRDYTF. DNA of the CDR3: TGTGCCAGCTCACCGATGACAAGGGACTACACCTTC.

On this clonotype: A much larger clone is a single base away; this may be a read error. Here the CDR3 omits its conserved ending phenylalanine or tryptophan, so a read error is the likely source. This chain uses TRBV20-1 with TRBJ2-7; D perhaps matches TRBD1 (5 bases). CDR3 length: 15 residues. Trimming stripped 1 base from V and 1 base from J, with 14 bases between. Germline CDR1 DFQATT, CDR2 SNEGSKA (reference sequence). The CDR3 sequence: CSARVGRQRSYEQYL. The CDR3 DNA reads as TGCAGTGCTAGAGTGGGAAGACAGAGGTCCTACGAGCAGTACCTC.

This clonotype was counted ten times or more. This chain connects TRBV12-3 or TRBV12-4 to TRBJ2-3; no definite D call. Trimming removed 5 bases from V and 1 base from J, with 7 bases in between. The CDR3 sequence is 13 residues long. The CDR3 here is CASSDRGTDTQYF. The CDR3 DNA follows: TGTGCCAGCAGTGACCGGGGCACAGATACGCAGTATTTT.

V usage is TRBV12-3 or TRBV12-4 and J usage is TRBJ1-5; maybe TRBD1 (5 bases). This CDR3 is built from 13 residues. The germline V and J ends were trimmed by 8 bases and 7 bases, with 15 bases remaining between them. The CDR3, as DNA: TGTGCCAGCGGCGGGGGGGGAAGACAGCCCCAGCATTTT. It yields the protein CASGGGGRQPQHF.

CDR3 sequence reads: CASSPTQGEGQPQHF. The CDR3 DNA reads as TGTGCCAGCAGCCCGACCCAGGGGGAAGGTCAGCCCCAGCATTTT. V is TRBV3-1 and J is TRBJ1-5; 7 nucleotides agree with TRBD1. V trimming: 4 bases; J trimming: 6 bases; junction bases outside the gene matches: 9. The CDR3 runs to 15 residues. Per the germline V gene, CDR1 is LGHDT and CDR2 is YNNKEL (reference sequence).

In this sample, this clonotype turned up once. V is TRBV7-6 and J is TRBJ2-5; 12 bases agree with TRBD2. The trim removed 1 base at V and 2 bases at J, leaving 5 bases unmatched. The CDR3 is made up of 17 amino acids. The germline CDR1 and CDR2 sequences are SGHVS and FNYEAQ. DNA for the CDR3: TGTGCCAGCAGCTTAGGTCCGCTAGCGGGAGGGCAAGAGACCCAGTACTTC. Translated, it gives CASSLGPLAGGQETQYF.